The 17 T cell receptor beta chains reported below all come from one sample, sequenced in a study of shared clonotypes between healthy human individuals. Clones were read by immunoSEQ multiplex PCR, and TCRdb kept only the in-frame ones, dropping some. This repertoire shows about 2 million clones, about 95% found once; its top ten account for 0.9% to 1.5%. Terminally differentiated effector memory CD45RA+ cells were left out of the naive CD8 fraction, which was CD45RO-negative and positively selected for CCR7. The source material was naive CD8+ T cells sorted from blood. All receptors come from a man aged 18 to 30 in good health.

The chain has TRBV5-1 and TRBJ2-3; D possibly corresponds to TRBD2 (5 bases). CDR3 length: 15 residues. Germline loops: CDR1 SGHRS, CDR2 YFSETQ. Trimming removed 7 bases at V and 6 bases at J, with 21 bases between. In DNA form, the CDR3 reads TGCGCCAGCGGCCCTGAGGGAGCCTACCCGGATACGCAGTATTTT. Translation gives CASGPEGAYPDTQYF.

In the case of this clone: Other DNA sequences from this sample encode an identical CDR3 as well. The V and J genes are TRBV9 and TRBJ2-7; D remains ambiguous. V was clipped by 0 bases and J by 3 bases, with 7 bases between them. The length of the CDR3 is 13 residues. Germline CDR1 SGDLS, CDR2 YYNGEE. The CDR3 region has the DNA TGTGCCAGCAGCGTAGCTGGAGACTACGAGCAGTACTTC. This encodes CASSVAGDYEQYF.

The rearrangement joins TRBV13 to TRBJ2-7, with D maybe TRBD1 (5 bases). The CDR3 contains 14 residues. In germline, CDR1 is PRHDT, CDR2 FYEKMQ (reference sequence). V lost 5 bases, J lost 3 bases, and 14 bases lay in between. The CDR3 sequence is CASSLTEDDYEQYF. The CDR3 bases are TGTGCCAGCAGCCTGACAGAAGATGACTACGAGCAGTACTTC.

The chain is built from TRBV7-9 and TRBJ2-1; perhaps TRBD2 as D (6 bases). The CDR3 has 16 residues. Germline V lookup: CDR1 SEHNR, CDR2 FQNEAQ (reference sequence). The V end lost 5 bases, the J end lost 9 bases, and 23 bases lay between the germline ends. CDR3 region: CASSQIPGVTRGEQFF. CDR3 DNA sequence: TGTGCCAGCAGCCAGATTCCGGGGGTAACGCGGGGTGAGCAGTTCTTC.

The count of this clone is one. The chain couples TRBV6-5 to TRBJ2-7; D not certain. Trimming took 0 bases from V and 2 from J, leaving 5 bases between them. Germline CDR1 and CDR2: MNHEY and SVGAGI. There are 13 residues in the CDR3. CDR3 region: CASSYSTPYEQYF. The CDR3 DNA reads TGTGCCAGCAGTTACTCGACCCCCTACGAGCAGTACTTC.

This chain uses TRBV28 with TRBJ1-3; no reliable D call. V was clipped by 5 bases and J by 8 bases, with 13 bases between them. CDR1 and CDR2 from the germline V gene are MDHEN and SYDVKM. The CDR3 has 13 residues. CDR3 nucleotides: TGTGCCAGCAGTCAACCAGATTGGGACACCATATATTTT. It encodes CASSQPDWDTIYF.

The CDR3 sequence is CASSVGELAGEETQYF. CDR3 bases: TGTGCCAGCAGCGTAGGGGAACTAGCGGGTGAGGAGACCCAGTACTTC. This chain connects TRBV9 to TRBJ2-5; 9 bases align to TRBD2. The CDR3 runs 16 residues. V shed 0 bases, J shed 5 bases, and the junction held 8 bases outside the gene matches. Germline CDR1 SGDLS, CDR2 YYNGEE.

CDR3 sequence reads: CASSQTFGSSYEQYF. The CDR3 DNA is TGCGCCAGCAGCCAGACATTCGGGTCCTCCTACGAGCAGTACTTC. The chain joins TRBV4-1 to TRBJ2-7; D gene uncertain. V lost 3 bases and J 0 bases, leaving 12 bases between the germline ends. This CDR3 is 15 amino acids long. Germline CDR1 reads MGHRA; CDR2 reads YSYEKL.

The chain uses TRBV11-2 and TRBJ2-2; 13 positions agree with TRBD2. This CDR3 is built from 18 residues. Trimming cost V 3 bases and J 6 bases; bases outside gene matches: 10. Germline assignment: CDR1 SGHAT and CDR2 FQNNGV. CDR3 in amino acids: CASSFTGLAGVLAGELFF. The DNA for the CDR3 is TGTGCCAGCAGCTTCACCGGACTAGCGGGAGTATTGGCCGGGGAGCTGTTTTTT.

Concerning this clone itself: Other DNA sequences within the sample encode an identical CDR3. The V call is TRBV7-2, the J call TRBJ2-5, with TRBD2 as a possible D gene (5 bases). In germline, CDR1 is SGHTA, CDR2 FQGNSA. Trimming cost V 3 bases and J 3 bases, with 8 bases left between them. There are 13 residues in the CDR3. The CDR3 DNA is TGTGCCAGCAGCTTGGACGGGGAAGAGACCCAGTACTTC. As protein: CASSLDGEETQYF.

The rearrangement uses TRBV21-1 and TRBJ2-1; the D call TRBD2 from the table was never checked on the DNA. TRBV21-1 represents a pseudogene. The CDR3 spans 16 residues. The DNA of the CDR3 is TGTGCCAGCAGCAAAAAATCGGGGTCAGGCTACAATGAGCAGTTCTTC. It encodes CASSKKSGSGYNEQFF.

This chain uses TRBV28 with TRBJ1-5, with a possible D match to TRBD1 (6 bases). The CDR3 sequence is 16 residues long. Germline CDR1 is MDHEN and CDR2 is SYDVKM. Between the trimmed V and J ends, which lost 4 bases and 2 bases, there was a span of 15 bases. The CDR3 DNA follows: TGTGCCAGCAGTTCCCCAACAGGGTACGGCAATCAGCCCCAGCATTTT. Translated: CASSSPTGYGNQPQHF.

This clone was recorded only once. The same CDR3 also results from other DNA sequences found in this sample. The V and J genes are TRBV5-4 and TRBJ2-5; D not certain. With 1 base removed from V and 2 bases from J, the gap between germline ends came to 6 bases. From germline, CDR1 is SGHNT and CDR2 YYREEE (reference sequence). The CDR3 runs 13 residues. CDR3 sequence (DNA): TGTGCCAGCAGCTTGCGGCTACAAGAGACCCAGTACTTC. This codes for CASSLRLQETQYF.

This chain links TRBV5-5 with TRBJ1-2, with a tentative D call TRBD1 (5 bases). The CDR3 contains 12 residues. Trimming removed 6 bases at V and 11 bases at J, with 17 bases between. The germline gives CDR1 SGHKS, CDR2 YYEKEE (reference sequence). CDR3 region: CASISAQGVYTF. CDR3 nucleotides: TGTGCCAGCATCTCGGCCCAAGGGGTGTACACCTTC.

Remarks on this clone: The sample holds other DNA sequences that translate to the same CDR3. The genes are TRBV13 and TRBJ1-2; no clear D gene. The CDR3 length is 12 residues. In germline, CDR1 is PRHDT, CDR2 FYEKMQ (reference sequence). Trimming stripped 5 bases from V and 4 bases from J, with 8 bases between. The CDR3: CASSLGSYGYTF. Here the CDR3 DNA reads TGTGCCAGCAGCCTCGGAAGCTATGGCTACACCTTC.

CDR3 sequence reads: CASSLNSNQPQHF. DNA of the CDR3: TGTGCCAGCAGCCTAAATAGCAATCAGCCCCAGCATTTT. V gene TRBV7-6 combines with J gene TRBJ1-5; D not resolved. Germline V gene sequence: CDR1 SGHVS, CDR2 FNYEAQ. This CDR3 has 13 residues. Trimming pared 5 bases from V and 0 bases from J, leaving 5 bases between.

The chain combines TRBV2 with TRBJ2-7; 10 bases map to TRBD1. This CDR3 has 14 amino acids. Germline V gives CDR1 SNHLY, CDR2 FYNNEI. V was clipped by 3 bases and J by 3 bases; unmatched bases: 2. CDR3 nucleotides: TGTGCCAGCAGTGATAGGGACAGGGGCTACGAGCAGTACTTC. Protein: CASSDRDRGYEQYF.